The T cell receptor beta chain under discussion was sequenced for a study of control samples from healthy donors and cancer patients (TCRdb year 2020). Receptors were amplified or captured by the immunoSEQ multiplex PCR assay. This is the immuneACCESS table as TCRdb keeps it, with only in-frame sequences that have V and J called. A part of the clones is gone; compared with another copy, unresolved V genes explain less than half, and the rest is unexplained. In all, the sample holds roughly 130,000 clones, and around 90% of those were seen once. Around 2.5% of the sample lies in the top ten. Trimming accounts for 6 bases at V and 2 bases at J, while the number of junction bases matched to no gene is 9. Its CDR3 holds 15 amino acids, cysteine through phenylalanine. Just the 45-base CDR3 DNA is kept, in frame starting at base 1. CDR1 MDHEN and CDR2 SYDVKM are derived from the germline V gene. The table lists this clone with a count of one. Its cognate antigen has yet to be identified. Base-call qualities are not available, and no considerably larger clone is one nucleotide away.

The sample was blood. The TCR comes from a man aged 18 to 30 in good health. Recombination joined TRBV28 with TRBJ1-2, with 7 central nucleotides matching TRBD1. The sequenced DNA is TGTGCCAGCAGACCACAAGACAGGGCGAACTATGGCTACACCTTC. It encodes CASRPQDRANYGYTF.